Here is one T cell receptor (beta chain) with its context. These data originate in a study of blood T cell repertoires in COVID-19. This table comes from immunoSEQ multiplex PCR, and its TCRdb copy is limited to in-frame clones, with some not included. The top ten clones hold about 1.2% of a sample with a few hundred thousand clones, more than 75% of them seen once. The CDR3 runs 14 residues. Germline loops: CDR1 KGHDR, CDR2 SFDVKD. V lost 9 bases and J 0 bases, leaving 14 bases between the germline ends. The specimen sequenced was peripheral blood. This receptor was identified in a human donor with acute or convalescent COVID-19. The donor label of this sample is uncertain. The genes are TRBV24-1 and TRBJ2-7; tentative D call: TRBD2 (6 bases). Here the CDR3 DNA reads TGTGCCACCGGGGACGGGAGCGTCTCCTACGAGCAGTACTTC. This codes for CATGDGSVSYEQYF.